These T cell receptor beta chains were read from a single sample in a study of tumor and adjacent non-tumor tissue in lung cancer. TCRdb ran MiXCR on the multiplex PCR reads and lists one entry per CDR3 protein. The sample holds 95,000 to 150,000 distinct CDR3 sequences, around three fifths seen once. The sequencing sample was made of lung tumor tissue. These receptors came from a man aged 25 to 45 with non-small cell lung cancer. Each CDR3 is given with its conserved first and last residue. A D gene is named only where the DNA matches it firmly. Clone size is shown for a subset of rows, as once, few, many or a class of expanded clone.

CASSLLDRDNELYF	TRBV11-3	NA	NA	TRBJ2-1
CTSSQGGPRAPLHF	TRBV4-3	few	TRBD1	TRBJ1-6
CSVGMAGAILGGYTF	TRBV29-1	NA	NA	TRBJ1-2
CASSLAAIYDEQFF	TRBV28	NA	NA	TRBJ2-1
CSALVTDTQYF	TRBV20-1	many	NA	TRBJ2-3
CASSLVNLTGVYEQYF	TRBV11-2	NA	NA	TRBJ2-7
CTSSPRTGGDNEQFF	TRBV4-2	NA	NA	TRBJ2-1
CTSSPTGELFF	TRBV25-1	NA	NA	TRBJ2-2
CASSSRDQTGELFF	TRBV7-9	NA	NA	TRBJ2-2
CVSSAGVVETQYF	TRBV6-8	NA	NA	TRBJ2-5
CASSHTPGNEQIF	TRBV11-3	NA	NA	TRBJ2-1
CASPTPGNEQFF	TRBV11-3	NA	NA	TRBJ2-1
CGARDLGGHNEQFF	TRBV20-1	NA	NA	TRBJ2-1
CRARDRGRGSYGYTF	TRBV29-1	NA	TRBD1	TRBJ1-2
CASSLSPGLNQPQHF	TRBV5-1	few	NA	TRBJ1-5
CASSWASGELF	TRBV11-3	few	NA	TRBJ2-2
CPSSQDEGADTEAFF	TRBV4-1	NA	TRBD1	TRBJ1-1
CASSQAGGGNYEQYF	TRBV28	few	NA	TRBJ2-7
CASSTGAGNSIYF	TRBV11-3	NA	TRBD1	TRBJ1-3
CSVEDPGEYTF	TRBV29-1	many	NA	TRBJ1-2
CASSREARGSKEQYF	TRBV5-4	once	NA	TRBJ2-7
CVWKSGSGYDGQFF	TRBV30	NA	NA	TRBJ2-1
CVTSSYSESPLHF	TRBV6-5	NA	NA	TRBJ1-6
CASSYSWQTTNTGELFF	TRBV6-5	many	NA	TRBJ2-2
CASSHPGRSGEQFF	TRBV6-5	NA	TRBD2	TRBJ2-1
CSVGTVTGNTIYF	TRBV29-1	many	NA	TRBJ1-3
CSVGPQEEDSNYDYTF	TRBV29-1	NA	NA	TRBJ1-2
CASSRDRGHGYTF	TRBV4-2	NA	TRBD1	TRBJ1-2
CASSQGGTGELFF	TRBV11-3	many	NA	TRBJ2-2
CASSVNRGRIGELFF	TRBV11-2	many	TRBD1	TRBJ2-2
CASSLDRELFF	TRBV5-1	few	NA	TRBJ2-2
CASSSLRTGKPYEQYF	TRBV5-6	NA	TRBD1	TRBJ2-7
CASSGQAGDTQYF	TRBV7-2	NA	TRBD1	TRBJ2-3
CASSSEVKDQPQHF	TRBV6-5	NA	NA	TRBJ1-5
CASSLGASGANVMTF	TRBV12-3/TRBV12-4	NA	NA	TRBJ2-6
CASSLFLGQNIQYF	TRBV5-6	few	NA	TRBJ2-4
CVNSQHTVFSGANVLTF	TRBV6-2/TRBV6-3	NA	NA	TRBJ2-6
CASRIGQGSAINENLFF	TRBV6-2/TRBV6-3	NA	NA	TRBJ1-4
CATSDHLLAEVYEQCF	TRBV24-1	NA	TRBD2	TRBJ2-7
CANSNTGTGGRNEQFF	TRBV11-2	NA	TRBD2	TRBJ2-1
CASSRAPGAGNTMYF	TRBV11-2	NA	NA	TRBJ1-3
CASSQVGEWGSADTQYF	TRBV4-1	NA	NA	TRBJ2-3
CGSSLSDYGYTF	TRBV11-2	NA	NA	TRBJ1-2
CASKPGLEDEAFF	TRBV5-1	NA	NA	TRBJ1-1
CASSPEIEQFF	TRBV6-5	NA	NA	TRBJ2-1
CACSLLEGNSPLHF	TRBV11-1	NA	NA	TRBJ1-6
CASSHPTGGEAFF	TRBV5-1	NA	NA	TRBJ1-1
CSPEAGFSTDTQYF	TRBV20-1	NA	NA	TRBJ2-3
CNAPTTSDRETQYF	TRBV20-1	NA	NA	TRBJ2-5